This T cell receptor beta chain appears in the sequencing data of a study of blood T cell repertoires in COVID-19. Across the study: Acute and convalescent COVID-19 samples came from the United States, Italy and Spain.

Only in-frame clones appear in the TCRdb table, and some are missing; sequencing was by immunoSEQ multiplex PCR. This table holds hundreds of thousands of clones, about four fifths found once. The germline gives CDR1 MNHEY, CDR2 SMNVEV (reference sequence). The CDR3 consists of 14 residues. V was trimmed by 6 bases and J by 4 bases, leaving 16 bases between them. The receptor was derived from a woman at least 80 years old with COVID-19, enrolled during active disease. Sequencing was done on a sample of peripheral blood. The chain links TRBV27 to TRBJ2-7, with TRBD1 as a possible D gene (5 bases). CDR3 coding DNA: TGTGCCAGCAGCCCTGAGACAGCCGGGTACGAGCAGTACTTC. Protein sequence: CASSPETAGYEQYF.